This T cell receptor beta chain was identified in a study of blood T cell repertoires in COVID-19. Study-level background: Samples came from the United States, Italy and Spain, spanning acute and convalescent COVID-19. In each case, the material was cDNA or gDNA derived from T cells, B-cell-depleted T cells, or PBMCs.

After removal of 3 bases from V and 6 bases from J, the junction contained 4 bases not matched to a gene. The CDR3 runs to 14 residues. Germline assignment: CDR1 GTSNPN and CDR2 SVGIG (reference sequence). Original handling: Estimation of nucleated cell counts was performed using reference gene primer amplification. Libraries were prepared by immunoSEQ multiplex PCR; TCRdb keeps only in-frame clonotypes and omits some of them. That table furnishes V, J and clone size, whereas the DNA furnished D and trimming. Here the sample spans about 33,000 clones, approximately 89% being singletons. The material sequenced was peripheral blood. This chain links TRBV30 with TRBJ2-2; 10 nucleotides agree with TRBD1. The origin of this receptor is a human donor in a cohort sampled during active COVID-19. CDR3 bases: TGTGCCTGGAGGGACAGGGGGGCCTCCGGGGAGCTGTTTTTT. This encodes CAWRDRGASGELFF.